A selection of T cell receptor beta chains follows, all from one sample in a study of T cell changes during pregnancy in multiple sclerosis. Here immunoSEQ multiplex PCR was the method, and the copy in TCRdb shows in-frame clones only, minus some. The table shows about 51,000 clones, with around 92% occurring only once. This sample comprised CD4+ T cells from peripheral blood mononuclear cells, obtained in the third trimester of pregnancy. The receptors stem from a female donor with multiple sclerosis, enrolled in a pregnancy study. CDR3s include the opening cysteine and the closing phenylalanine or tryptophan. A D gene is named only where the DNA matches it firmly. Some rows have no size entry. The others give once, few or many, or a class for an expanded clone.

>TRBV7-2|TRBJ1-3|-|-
TGTGCCAGCAGCACCTGGACTTTGGCTGGAAACACCATATATTTT
CASSTWTLAGNTIYF
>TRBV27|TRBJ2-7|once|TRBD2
TGTGCCAGCAGTTGGGGGGGAGGGCCGACCTACGAGCAGTACTTC
CASSWGGGPTYEQYF
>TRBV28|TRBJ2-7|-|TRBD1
TGTGCCAGCAGTGATACAGGGGGCCTCGACGAGCAGTACTTC
CASSDTGGLDEQYF
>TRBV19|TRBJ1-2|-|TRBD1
TGTGCCAGTAGTATGCAGCGGCAGGGGGGAAGCTATGGCTACACCTTC
CASSMQRQGGSYGYTF
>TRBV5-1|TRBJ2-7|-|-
TGCGCCAGCAGCTTCGGACAGCTCCTCTACGAGCAGTACTTC
CASSFGQLLYEQYF
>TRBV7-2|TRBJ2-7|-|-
TGTGCCAGCAGCCCTAATTTTTACGAGCAGTACTTC
CASSPNFYEQYF
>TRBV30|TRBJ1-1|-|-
TGTGCCTGGAGTCGCGGGAATGGTGAAGCTTTCTTT
CAWSRGNGEAFF
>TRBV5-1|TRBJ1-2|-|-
TGCGCCAGCAGCTTGGACAGGGACTATGGCTACACCTTC
CASSLDRDYGYTF
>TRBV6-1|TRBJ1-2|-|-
TGTGCCAGCAGTCTTCACAGGATTGAAGGCTACACCTTC
CASSLHRIEGYTF
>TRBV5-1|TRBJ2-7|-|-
TGCGCCAGCAGCTTGGGGGGACACCCGAATTACGAGCAGTACTTC
CASSLGGHPNYEQYF
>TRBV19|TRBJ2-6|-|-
TGTGCCAGTAACCGCAGGACACCTGTAAGCTCTGGGGCCAACGTCCTGACTTTC
CASNRRTPVSSGANVLTF
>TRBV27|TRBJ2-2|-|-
TGTGCCAGCACCGTTACGGGAGTCGGGCCCGGGGAGCTGTTTTTT
CASTVTGVGPGELFF
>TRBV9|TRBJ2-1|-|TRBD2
TGTGCCAGCAGCGTGACTAGCGGGAGTATCCAGTTCTTC
CASSVTSGSIQFF
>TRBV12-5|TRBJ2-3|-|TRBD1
TGTGCTAGTGGTTGGGGAACAGGGGGACCGATAGCAGATACGCAGTATTTT
CASGWGTGGPIADTQYF